The 24 T cell receptor beta chains in this list originate from one sample, sequenced in a study of regulatory T cells in long-lasting Graves disease. Arm-PCR of CDR3 regions and iRepertoire HTBI primers were used to build TCR beta libraries. Via MiXCR, TCRdb re-called the multiplex PCR reads, giving one row per CDR3 protein. The sample lists some 460,000 distinct CDR3 sequences; 16% were seen once. The time point is: newly diagnosed GD, antithyroid drugs for less than 3 months. The authors made the TCR library using RNA they extracted from PBMCs. In addition, the sample was reused for a study of T cells in Graves' hyperthyroidism and ophthalmopathy.

The source material was peripheral blood mononuclear cells (PBMCs), sampled at new diagnosis, from a patient treated with antithyroid drugs. The source is a man aged 40-50 years with Graves disease.

This clonotype was detected ten times or more. The chain links TRBV28 to TRBJ2-7, with 7 positions matching TRBD2. The trim removed 4 bases at V and 0 bases at J, leaving 6 bases unmatched. This CDR3 contains 15 residues. CDR1 and CDR2 from the germline V gene are MDHEN and SYDVKM. CDR3 bases: TGTGCCAGCAGTTCAACCGGGACTAACTCCTACGAGCAGTACTTC. Protein product: CASSSTGTNSYEQYF.

This CDR3 is CASSIGTKNGQPQHF. Here the CDR3 DNA reads TGTGCCAGTAGTATCGGAACCAAAAATGGGCAGCCCCAGCATTTT. The genes are TRBV19 and TRBJ1-5; D unresolved. CDR1 and CDR2 (germline): LNHDA, SQIVND (reference sequence). CDR3 length equals 15 residues. Deletions cut 3 bases from V and 7 bases from J, with 16 bases between.

V is TRBV20-1 and J is TRBJ2-7, with D perhaps matching TRBD1 (5 bases). The CDR3 spans 11 residues. Germline CDR1 is DFQATT and CDR2 is SNEGSKA (reference sequence). V dropped 2 bases and J dropped 6 bases, with 8 bases sitting between them. CDR3: CSARLGREQYF. The CDR3 DNA sequence: TGCAGTGCTAGATTGGGGCGCGAGCAGTACTTC.

This clonotype was seen more than once but under ten times. The chain links TRBV6-1 to TRBJ2-7; 7 positions agree with TRBD2. CDR3 length: 17 amino acids. Losses at the gene ends were 7 bases for V and 2 bases for J; bases not matched to a gene: 17. The germline V gene encodes CDR1 MNHNS and CDR2 SASEGT. CDR3 amino acids: CASTRAQTSYNTYEQYF. CDR3 sequence (DNA): TGTGCCAGCACTAGGGCCCAGACTAGCTATAACACCTACGAGCAGTACTTC.

Many counts were recorded for this clonotype. The V and J genes are TRBV11-3 and TRBJ2-1, with TRBD2 matching 13 bases. CDR1 SGHNT and CDR2 YENEEA come from the germline V gene. The CDR3 extends over 17 amino acids. V trimming: 6 bases; J trimming: 4 bases; junction bases outside the gene matches: 9. The CDR3 protein is CASRPPGTSGIYNEQFF. CDR3 nucleotide sequence: TGTGCCAGCAGACCTCCCGGGACTAGCGGGATTTACAATGAGCAGTTCTTC.

The chain has TRBV19 and TRBJ2-1, with D possibly TRBD1 on 6 matching bases. The CDR3 has 13 residues. V lost 9 bases and J 9 bases, leaving 18 bases between the germline ends. Germline V gene sequence: CDR1 LNHDA, CDR2 SQIVND (reference sequence). The CDR3 loop is CASLSAGVPEQFF. CDR3 DNA: TGTGCCAGCCTGTCCGCAGGGGTCCCTGAGCAGTTCTTC.

The sample holds a few counts of this clonotype. V usage is TRBV29-1 and J usage is TRBJ1-4, with 10 bases fitting TRBD1. With 6 bases clipped from V and 10 bases from J, the junction kept 8 bases outside the gene matches. From germline, CDR1 is SQVTM and CDR2 ANQGSEA. The CDR3 spans 13 residues. CDR3 in DNA: TGCAGCGTATTCGGGACAGGGGTAGGAAAACTGTTTTTT. Translating gives CSVFGTGVGKLFF.

Turning to this clonotype: A read error is likely here: a far larger clone is one base away. The V gene is TRBV7-2, the J gene TRBJ2-5; weak D call: TRBD1 (6 bases). Germline CDR1 reads SGHTA; CDR2 reads FQGNSA. CDR3 length: 15 residues. V was clipped by 5 bases and J by 11 bases, with 24 bases between them. CDR3 protein: CASSPQGQLGNEQYF. The DNA of the CDR3 is TGTGCCAGCAGCCCACAGGGACAACTAGGCAATGAGCAGTACTTC.

This clonotype has only a few counts. CDR3 in amino acids: CASSWRVRYEQYF. CDR3 DNA sequence: TGTGCCAGTAGTTGGAGGGTACGCTACGAGCAGTACTTC. The chain recombines TRBV19 with TRBJ2-7; maybe TRBD2 (6 bases). The CDR3 sequence is 13 residues long. V gave up 5 bases and J gave up 3 bases, with 11 bases separating them. The V gene's germline CDR1 is LNHDA and CDR2 SQIVND (reference sequence). The entire variable domain, with the rest obtained from reference TRBV19 and TRBJ2-7, is as follows: DGGITQSPKYLFRKEGQNVTLSCEQNLNHDAMYWYRQDPGQGLRLIYYSQIVNDFQKGDIAEGYSVSREKKESFPLTVTSAQKNPTAFYLCASSWRVRYEQYFGPGTRLTVT.

In this sample, this clonotype turned up a few times. This chain uses TRBV5-1 with TRBJ1-5; 7 bases agree with TRBD1. The germline gives CDR1 SGHRS, CDR2 YFSETQ. V dropped 2 bases and J dropped 2; count of bases not matched to a gene: 4. CDR3 length: 15 residues. The CDR3 DNA sequence: TGCGCCAGCAGCTTAACCGGGACAGGCAATCAGCCCCAGCATTTT. This encodes CASSLTGTGNQPQHF.

The chain combines TRBV6-1 with TRBJ1-5; D remains unclear. CDR1 and CDR2 (germline): MNHNS, SASEGT. Trimming shortened V by 4 bases and J by 6 bases, and 7 bases separated the two germline ends. This CDR3 spans 12 amino acids. The CDR3 loop reads CASSATSQPQHF. The CDR3 DNA reads TGTGCCAGCAGTGCCACCAGTCAGCCCCAGCATTTT.

This clonotype was seen ten or more times. One end of the junction varies from germline; a read error may be responsible. This sequence joins TRBV5-1 and TRBJ1-5; 7 bases fit TRBD1. The CDR3 extends over 16 amino acids. Per the germline V gene, CDR1 is SGHRS and CDR2 is YFSETQ. For the CDR3, the DNA is TGTGCCAGCAGCTTGGCCAGACAGGGCGGGTTTCAGCCCCAGCATTTT. The encoded protein is CASSLARQGGFQPQHF.

The J gene is TRBJ2-1, the V gene TRBV19, with TRBD2 matching over 13 bases. Germline V lookup: CDR1 LNHDA, CDR2 SQIVND (reference sequence). V was clipped by 4 bases and J by 13 bases; unmatched bases: 7. The CDR3 has 14 amino acids. CDR3 DNA: TGTGCCAGTAGTAGAGGGACTAGCGGGAAGGATCAGTTCTTC. Residues: CASSRGTSGKDQFF.

The sample holds many counts of this clonotype. The chain links TRBV28 to TRBJ2-3; TRBD2 matches 8 bases. V was pared by 5 bases and J by 5 bases, with 12 bases of the junction left unmatched. Looked up from germline, CDR1 is MDHEN and CDR2 is SYDVKM. The CDR3 is 16 residues long. The CDR3 here is CASSPLAGGVEDTQYF. As DNA, the CDR3 is TGTGCCAGCAGTCCACTGGCGGGAGGAGTAGAAGATACGCAGTATTTT.

This clonotype was counted a few times. The chain employs TRBV27 and TRBJ1-5; D remains unclear. Germline CDR1 reads MNHEY; CDR2 reads SMNVEV (reference sequence). V gave up 7 bases and J gave up 0 bases, with 7 bases separating them. This CDR3 spans 13 amino acids. CDR3 sequence (DNA): TGTGCCAGCAAGATGGATAGCAATCAGCCCCAGCATTTT. Translated, it gives CASKMDSNQPQHF.

V usage is TRBV24-1 and J usage is TRBJ2-1; D might be TRBD1 or TRBD2, each matching 5 bases. Germline V gene lookup returns CDR1 KGHDR and CDR2 SFDVKD. The V end was cut by 3 bases, the J end by 4 bases, with 9 bases between. The CDR3 spans 14 residues. The CDR3 reads CATSDGTVYNEQFF. The DNA of the CDR3 is TGTGCCACCAGTGATGGGACGGTTTACAATGAGCAGTTCTTC.

This clonotype was counted ten times or more. The chain employs TRBV12-3 or TRBV12-4 and TRBJ1-4; 10 bases fit TRBD1. V shed 0 bases and J 8 bases; nucleotides not matched to a gene: 9. There are 17 residues in the CDR3. CDR3 in amino acids: CASSLAGQGSTFEKLFF. DNA for the CDR3: TGTGCCAGCAGTTTAGCGGGACAGGGGTCCACCTTCGAAAAACTGTTTTTT.

This clonotype was counted many times. The V call is TRBV7-2, the J call TRBJ2-7; 11 bases are shared with TRBD2. V was pared by 1 base and J by 9 bases, with 11 bases of the junction left unmatched. The CDR3 runs 16 residues. Germline CDR1 SGHTA, CDR2 FQGNSA. CDR3 in amino acids: CASSLGLMTSGIVQYF. The CDR3 DNA is TGTGCCAGCAGCTTAGGGTTGATGACTAGCGGGATCGTGCAGTACTTC.

The chain combines TRBV28 with TRBJ2-4, with 10 bases that match TRBD2. The J call may be in error: the DNA end matches TRBJ2-5 better. This CDR3 contains 15 residues. CDR1 MDHEN and CDR2 SYDVKM come from the germline V gene. In DNA, the CDR3 is TGTGCCAGCAGGCCACTAGCGGGGCCCCAAGAGACCCAGTACTTC. It translates to CASRPLAGPQETQYF.

The rearrangement uses TRBV19 and TRBJ2-5; 8 positions agree with TRBD2. The germline gives CDR1 LNHDA, CDR2 SQIVND (reference sequence). CDR3 length: 17 residues. The trim removed 1 base at V and 1 base at J, leaving 8 bases unmatched. The CDR3 sequence is CASSIALRGGVQETQYF. The CDR3 DNA reads as TGTGCCAGTAGTATAGCCCTCCGGGGGGGGGTCCAAGAGACCCAGTACTTC.

This clonotype appeared many times. V usage is TRBV29-1 and J usage is TRBJ2-7; TRBD2 matches 13 bases. V was clipped by 6 bases and J by 3 bases; unmatched bases: 5. This CDR3 comprises 14 residues. The germline V gene encodes CDR1 SQVTM and CDR2 ANQGSEA. The CDR3 DNA follows: TGCAGCGTGGAACTAGCGGGAGGGCGCTACGAGCAGTACTTC. Its translation: CSVELAGGRYEQYF.

Notes on this clonotype: Given a far larger clone just one base away, this is likely a sequencing read error. The rearrangement uses TRBV11-2 and TRBJ2-1; tentative D call: TRBD2 (6 bases). The CDR3 is made up of 14 amino acids. Per germline, CDR1 SGHAT and CDR2 FQNNGV. In nucleotides, the CDR3 is TGTGCCAGCAGCTTGAGACGGGAGCTCAATGAGCGGTTCTTC. Its protein is CASSLRRELNERFF.

This chain links TRBV20-1 with TRBJ2-6; no definite D call. The germline CDR1 and CDR2 sequences are DFQATT and SNEGSKA (reference sequence). Trimming shortened V by 2 bases and J by 0 bases, and 11 bases separated the two germline ends. The CDR3 is 16 amino acids. CDR3: CSARSIQPSGANVLTF. CDR3 bases: TGCAGTGCTAGATCCATACAACCCTCTGGGGCCAACGTCCTGACTTTC.

This clonotype has ten or more counts. This rearrangement joins TRBV6-1 to TRBJ1-5; D gene unclear. Germline V CDR1 and CDR2: MNHNS, SASEGT. The CDR3 covers 15 residues. V was clipped by 1 base and J by 7 bases, with 14 bases between them. The CDR3 DNA reads as TGTGCCAGCAGTGAAGTCCCCCAGGCCCGCCAGCCCCAGCATTTT. Protein sequence: CASSEVPQARQPQHF.